These 6 T cell receptor beta chains share one sample of origin, sequenced in a study of cytomegalovirus exposure and HLA in healthy donors. PCR primers comprised 60 Vbeta and 13 Jbeta primers. Measured with immunoSEQ multiplex PCR; TCRdb has only the in-frame clones, and not every one. The table records hundreds of thousands of clones, 65% to 75% of them present only once. Sequenced input: PBMCs. Receptors were obtained from a woman aged 25 to 39 in good health and CMV-seronegative.

In its sample, this clone was seen many times. The chain carries TRBV4-1 and TRBJ1-2; the D gene is possibly TRBD1 (6 bases). This CDR3 is built from 15 residues. Germline loops: CDR1 MGHRA, CDR2 YSYEKL. V shed 0 bases and J shed 3 bases, with 11 bases lying between them. The chain's CDR3 is CASSQDGGADYGYTF. For the CDR3, the DNA is TGCGCCAGCAGCCAAGATGGGGGGGCAGACTATGGCTACACCTTC.

V usage is TRBV18 and J usage is TRBJ2-7; 7 bases align to TRBD1. Per the germline V gene, CDR1 is KGHSH and CDR2 is LQKENI. The length of the CDR3 is 16 residues. V trimming: 5 bases; J trimming: 0 bases; junction bases outside the gene matches: 10. In DNA form, the CDR3 reads TGTGCCAGCTCATCGAGGGACAGCCGACGCTCCTACGAGCAGTACTTC. The encoded protein is CASSSRDSRRSYEQYF. The whole variable domain, remainder taken from reference TRBV18 and TRBJ2-7, is NAGVMQNPRHLVRRRGQEARLRCSPMKGHSHVYWYRQLPEEGLKFMVYLQKENIIDESGMPKERFSAEFPKEGPSILRIQQVVRGDSAAYFCASSSRDSRRSYEQYFGPGTRLTVT.

In this sample, this clone turned up a few times. One end of the junction is discordant with germline, which a read error may explain. The J gene is TRBJ1-6, the V gene TRBV30, with 7 bases matching TRBD1. The CDR3 length is 15 residues. Germline V CDR1 and CDR2: GTSNPN, SVGIG (reference sequence). CDR3 sequence reads: CAWSAGQLDNSPLLF. CDR3 DNA sequence: TGTGCCTGGAGTGCGGGACAGCTAGATAATTCTCCCCTCCTCTTT.

The rearrangement joins TRBV7-3 to TRBJ1-1; possible D gene TRBD1, 5 bases. Germline CDR1 reads SGHTA; CDR2 reads FQGTGA. CDR3 length: 17 amino acids. V lost 1 base and J 5 bases, leaving 20 bases between the germline ends. The CDR3 nucleotides read TGTGCCAGCAGCTTAATGGGTACAGGATCCTTATTAACTGAAGCTTTCTTT. It is translated as CASSLMGTGSLLTEAFF.

This clone was counted once. The CDR3: CASSLGQGDTQYF. The CDR3 bases are TGCGCCAGCAGCTTGGGGCAGGGAGATACGCAGTATTTT. The V and J genes are TRBV5-1 and TRBJ2-3, with a weak D call TRBD1 (5 bases). CDR3 length: 13 residues. Germline CDR1 reads SGHRS; CDR2 reads YFSETQ. V was trimmed by 0 bases and J by 5 bases, leaving 7 bases between them.

Only one count was recorded for this clone. The gene calls are TRBV27 and TRBJ2-1; 13 bases agree with TRBD2. This CDR3 spans 14 amino acids. The trim removed 6 bases at V and 7 bases at J, leaving 3 bases unmatched. Germline values: CDR1 MNHEY, CDR2 SMNVEV (reference sequence). The CDR3 region is CASRMTSGGNEQFF. The CDR3 DNA reads TGTGCCAGCAGGATGACTAGCGGGGGGAATGAGCAGTTCTTC.